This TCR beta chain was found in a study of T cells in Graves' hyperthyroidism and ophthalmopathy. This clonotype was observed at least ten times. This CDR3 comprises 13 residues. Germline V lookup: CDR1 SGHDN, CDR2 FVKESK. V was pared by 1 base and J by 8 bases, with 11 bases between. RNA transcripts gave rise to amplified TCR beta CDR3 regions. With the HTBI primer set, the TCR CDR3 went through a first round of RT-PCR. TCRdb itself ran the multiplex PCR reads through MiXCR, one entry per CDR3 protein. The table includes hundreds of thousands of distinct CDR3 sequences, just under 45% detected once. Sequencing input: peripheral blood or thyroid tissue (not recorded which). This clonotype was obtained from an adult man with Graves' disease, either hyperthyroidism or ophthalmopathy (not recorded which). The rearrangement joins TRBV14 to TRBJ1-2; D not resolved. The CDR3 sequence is CASSQGALGGYTF. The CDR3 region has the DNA TGTGCCAGCAGCCAAGGGGCGTTGGGGGGCTACACCTTC.